The present T cell receptor (beta chain) was sequenced within a study of blood T cell repertoires in COVID-19. The count of this clone is one. V was pared by 5 bases and J by 5 bases, with 22 bases between. The CDR3 has 17 amino acids. Germline V gives CDR1 SGHTA, CDR2 FQGNSA. Here immunoSEQ multiplex PCR was the method, and the copy in TCRdb shows in-frame clones only, minus some. The data hold 140,000 to 150,000 clones, with about nine tenths observed a single time. Sequences were obtained from PBMCs or T cells enriched from blood (not recorded which). The receptor comes from a middle-aged woman who had been exposed to COVID-19. The gene calls are TRBV7-2 and TRBJ2-1, with D tentatively TRBD1 (5 bases). CDR3 amino acids: CASSPTVPPLQNNEQFF. CDR3 bases: TGTGCCAGCAGCCCGACAGTTCCCCCATTACAAAACAATGAGCAGTTCTTC.